This T cell receptor (beta chain) was found in a study of identical twins. V was clipped by 5 bases and J by 5 bases, with 21 bases between them. CDR3 length equals 16 residues. Germline assignment: CDR1 SGHVS and CDR2 FNYEAQ. TCRdb re-derived calls from the 5' RACE reads in MiXCR, one entry per CDR3 protein. The sample has some 1,700,000 distinct CDR3 sequences, under 35% seen once. Input material: cord blood. This chain links TRBV7-6 with TRBJ2-5, with D possibly being TRBD1 (7 bases). The sequence derives from a newborn girl in good health. CDR3 in DNA: TGTGCCAGCAGCCGCCTGGACAGGCCTGGGAGGGAGACCCAGTACTTC. This translates into CASSRLDRPGRETQYF.